The 22 T cell receptor beta chains listed next were all sequenced from one sample in a study of OX40 agonist ivuxolimab in advanced cancers. TCRdb's table, derived via immunoSEQ multiplex PCR, lists solely in-frame clones and lacks some. This table holds about 30,000 clones, about four fifths found once. The sequencing here drew on CD4+ or CD8+ T cells sorted from blood, taken in a trial of the OX40 agonist ivuxolimab. These receptors were obtained from an adult with an advanced solid tumor such as melanoma, head and neck, liver or kidney cancer.

V and J are TRBV7-8 and TRBJ2-3, with D perhaps matching TRBD1 (5 bases). The CDR3 is 14 residues long. Germline V lookup: CDR1 SGHVS, CDR2 FQNEAQ. V lost 1 base and J lost 2, with 7 bases in between. The CDR3 nucleotides are TGTGCCAGCAGCTTAGGGGGCGCCACAGATACGCAGTATTTT. It yields the protein CASSLGGATDTQYF.

The rearrangement links TRBV6-6 to TRBJ1-6; no reliable D call. V was pared by 5 bases and J by 5 bases, with 10 bases between. CDR1 and CDR2 from the germline V gene are MNHNY and SVGAGI (reference sequence). There are 14 residues in the CDR3. CDR3 loop: CASSDYGDNSPLHF. The CDR3 DNA is TGTGCCAGCAGTGACTACGGGGATAATTCACCCCTCCACTTT.

This chain uses TRBV5-4 with TRBJ1-1; 9 bases line up with TRBD1. In germline, CDR1 is SGHNT, CDR2 YYREEE (reference sequence). The CDR3 contains 15 residues. After removal of 1 base from V and 2 bases from J, the junction contained 3 bases not matched to a gene. DNA of the CDR3: TGTGCCAGCAGCTTGCTGACAGGGGGAAACACTGAAGCTTTCTTT. Its translation is CASSLLTGGNTEAFF.

The chain uses TRBV2 and TRBJ1-1; TRBD1 aligns across 7 bases. Losses at the gene ends were 6 bases for V and 1 base for J; bases not matched to a gene: 2. The CDR3 is 13 residues long. Germline V gene data show CDR1 as SNHLY and CDR2 as FYNNEI. The CDR3 region is CASRDRKNTEAFF. The CDR3, as DNA: TGTGCCAGCAGGGACAGGAAGAACACTGAAGCTTTCTTT.

The J gene is TRBJ2-5, the V gene TRBV27; 8 bases map to TRBD2. V was pared by 5 bases and J by 2 bases, with 7 bases of the junction left unmatched. The CDR3 sequence is 15 residues long. CDR1 and CDR2 from the germline V gene are MNHEY and SMNVEV (reference sequence). Written as DNA, the CDR3 is TGTGCCAGCAGTCTCATTAGCGGGGTACAAGAGACCCAGTACTTC. It encodes CASSLISGVQETQYF.

This clone was observed once. The chain is built from TRBV7-9 and TRBJ1-1; possibly TRBD1 for D (5 bases). The CDR3 covers 14 residues. V lost 3 bases to trimming and J lost 3 bases, with 11 bases between them. Germline V gives CDR1 SEHNR, CDR2 FQNEAQ (reference sequence). The CDR3, as DNA: TGTGCCAGCAGCTTTGCAGGGAGTGACACTGAAGCTTTCTTT. This sequence encodes CASSFAGSDTEAFF.

DNA of the CDR3: TGTGCCAGCAGCCAACTCAGTCCGGGGCAGGGTTATGGTGAAAAACTGTTTTTT. Translation gives CASSQLSPGQGYGEKLFF. The chain links TRBV4-2 to TRBJ1-4, with D perhaps matching TRBD1 (5 bases). CDR1 and CDR2 from the germline V gene are LGHNA and YNFKEQ. Between the trimmed V and J ends, which lost 2 bases and 7 bases, there was a span of 23 bases. This CDR3 has 18 amino acids.

This chain uses TRBV9 with TRBJ1-2; D perhaps matches TRBD1 (5 bases). The germline CDR1 and CDR2 sequences are SGDLS and YYNGEE. V gave up 0 bases and J gave up 8 bases, with 14 bases separating them. The CDR3 runs 14 residues. The CDR3 coding sequence is TGTGCCAGCAGCGTAGAGGATCAGGGTGGAGGCTACACCTTC. It specifies CASSVEDQGGGYTF.

The chain employs TRBV28 and TRBJ2-3; perhaps D is TRBD1 or TRBD2 (5 bases each). Between the trimmed V and J ends, which lost 11 bases and 0 bases, there was a span of 15 bases. CDR3 size: 14 residues. The germline V gene encodes CDR1 MDHEN and CDR2 SYDVKM. Here the CDR3 reads CAGTGTESTDTQYF. In nucleotides, the CDR3 is TGTGCCGGCACTGGGACGGAAAGCACAGATACGCAGTATTTT. Full variable domain (missing parts from reference TRBV28 and TRBJ2-3): DVKVTQSSRYLVKRTGEKVFLECVQDMDHENMFWYRQDPGLGLRLIYFSYDVKMKEKGDIPEGYSVSREKKERFSLILESASTNQTSMYLCAGTGTESTDTQYFGPGTRLTVL.

The V gene is TRBV18, the J gene TRBJ2-3; TRBD1 matches 9 bases. CDR1 and CDR2 (germline): KGHSH, LQKENI. V lost 2 bases to trimming and J lost 2 bases; unmatched junction nucleotides: 5. The length of the CDR3 is 16 residues. CDR3 sequence reads: CASSPRQGGNTDTQYF. The DNA of the CDR3 is TGTGCCAGCTCACCAAGACAGGGGGGCAACACAGATACGCAGTATTTT.

V and J are TRBV7-6 and TRBJ1-1; a weak D match, TRBD1 (5 bases). The CDR3 totals 14 residues. V dropped 7 bases and J dropped 1 base, with 13 bases sitting between them. Germline V gives CDR1 SGHVS, CDR2 FNYEAQ. The CDR3 DNA is TGTGCCAGCACTCCTTTGGGGGGGAACACTGAAGCTTTCTTT. Translation gives CASTPLGGNTEAFF.

With respect to this clone: The sample holds other DNA sequences that translate to the same CDR3. The V call is TRBV7-6, the J call TRBJ1-5; D is unclear. The V end lost 0 bases, the J end lost 4 bases, and 4 bases lay between the germline ends. CDR3 size: 13 residues. CDR1 SGHVS and CDR2 FNYEAQ come from the germline V gene. DNA of the CDR3: TGTGCCAGCAGCTTAGCACTGAATCAGCCCCAGCATTTT. Its protein is CASSLALNQPQHF.

This clone was detected once. This sequence joins TRBV2 and TRBJ1-2; 7 nucleotides match TRBD1. Looked up from germline, CDR1 is SNHLY and CDR2 is FYNNEI. CDR3 length: 14 amino acids. The V segment lost 6 bases and the J segment 8 bases; nucleotides outside the gene matches: 12. The CDR3, as DNA: TGTGCCAGCAGGGTCCCAGACAGGGCAAGGGGCTACACCTTC. It yields the protein CASRVPDRARGYTF. Complete variable domain (other parts from reference TRBV2 and TRBJ1-2): EPEVTQTPSHQVTQMGQEVILRCVPISNHLYFYWYRQILGQKVEFLVSFYNNEISEKSEIFDDQFSVERPDGSNFTLKIRSTKLEDSAMYFCASRVPDRARGYTFGSGTRLTVV.

This chain joins TRBV7-6 and TRBJ1-1; D is uncertain. Trimming shortened V by 2 bases and J by 0 bases, and 10 bases separated the two germline ends. The CDR3 is 15 residues long. Germline V CDR1 and CDR2: SGHVS, FNYEAQ. The CDR3 sequence is CASSLQARMNTEAFF. The CDR3 DNA reads as TGTGCCAGCAGCTTACAGGCCAGAATGAACACTGAAGCTTTCTTT.

This clone appeared a few times. This chain links TRBV30 with TRBJ1-2; D is possibly TRBD1 (6 bases). Per germline, CDR1 GTSNPN and CDR2 SVGIG (reference sequence). The ends were cut back, 1 base at V and 8 bases at J, with 17 bases in the middle. The CDR3 consists of 14 residues. The CDR3 nucleotides read TGTGCCTGGAGTGGCGGACAGAGCGTGGGGGGCTACACCTTC. The encoded protein is CAWSGGQSVGGYTF.

The rearrangement uses TRBV11-2 and TRBJ1-1; tentative D call: TRBD1 (6 bases). This CDR3 has 13 amino acids. CDR1 is SGHAT, CDR2 FQNNGV, per germline. Between the trimmed V and J ends, which lost 3 bases and 3 bases, there was a span of 8 bases. CDR3 sequence reads: CASSFNRDTEAFF. CDR3 DNA sequence: TGTGCCAGCAGCTTTAACAGGGACACTGAAGCTTTCTTT. The full variable domain, completed using reference TRBV11-2 and TRBJ1-1, is EAGVAQSPRYKIIEKRQSVAFWCNPISGHATLYWYQQILGQGPKLLIQFQNNGVVDDSQLPKDRFSAERLKGVDSTLKIQPAKLEDSAVYLCASSFNRDTEAFFGQGTRLTVV.

The chain carries TRBV5-4 and TRBJ1-3, with D hard to call. Germline lookup yields CDR1 SGHNT and CDR2 YYREEE (reference sequence). V lost 0 bases to trimming and J lost 3 bases, with 13 bases between them. The CDR3 sequence is 16 residues long. The CDR3 coding sequence is TGTGCCAGCAGCTTGGATGTAGGGCGCTATGGAAACACCATATATTTT. Translated, it gives CASSLDVGRYGNTIYF.

The V gene is TRBV30, the J gene TRBJ2-7; 7 nucleotides line up with TRBD1. The CDR3 totals 13 residues. V shed 1 base and J 1 base; nucleotides not matched to a gene: 1. Germline V gene data show CDR1 as GTSNPN and CDR2 as SVGIG (reference sequence). CDR3 region: CAWSGDRSYEQYF. The CDR3 DNA sequence: TGTGCCTGGAGTGGGGACAGATCCTACGAGCAGTACTTC.

This clone was counted only a few times. The chain links TRBV4-1 to TRBJ2-5; D gene unclear. Germline V gene lookup returns CDR1 MGHRA and CDR2 YSYEKL. The CDR3 is 14 residues long. The V and J ends lost 0 bases and 3 bases respectively, with 8 bases between them. CDR3: CASSQDSLEETQYF. The CDR3 DNA sequence: TGCGCCAGCAGCCAAGATAGTCTAGAAGAGACCCAGTACTTC.

The V gene is TRBV5-4, the J gene TRBJ1-2, with D uncertain. Germline lookup yields CDR1 SGHNT and CDR2 YYREEE (reference sequence). The CDR3 has 17 amino acids. V was pared by 4 bases and J by 1 base, with 20 bases between. The CDR3 sequence is CASSKVRRLEVNYGYTF. CDR3 coding DNA: TGTGCCAGCAGCAAAGTCCGACGACTGGAGGTTAACTATGGCTACACCTTC. The full variable domain, in which reference TRBV5-4 and TRBJ1-2 provide the parts outside the CDR3, is ETGVTQSPTHLIKTRGQQVTLRCSSQSGHNTVSWYQQALGQGPQFIFQYYREEENGRGNFPPRFSGLQFPNYSSELNVNALELDDSALYLCASSKVRRLEVNYGYTFGSGTRLTVV.

The rearrangement links TRBV15 to TRBJ1-4; D gene ambiguous. Per the germline V gene, CDR1 is LNHNV and CDR2 is YYDKDF (reference sequence). This CDR3 comprises 13 residues. V lost 4 bases to trimming and J lost 10 bases, with 13 bases between them. CDR3 residues: CATSTGNVGKLFF. The DNA for the CDR3 is TGTGCCACCAGCACCGGGAACGTGGGAAAACTGTTTTTT.

There are a few counts of this clone. This chain links TRBV7-8 with TRBJ2-3; 8 nucleotides agree with TRBD1. V lost 10 bases and J lost 1; bases outside the gene matches: 7. The germline V gene encodes CDR1 SGHVS and CDR2 FQNEAQ. The CDR3 is 14 residues long. CDR3 sequence reads: CATTDRGGTDTQYF. DNA for the CDR3: TGTGCCACCACAGACAGGGGAGGCACAGATACGCAGTATTTT.